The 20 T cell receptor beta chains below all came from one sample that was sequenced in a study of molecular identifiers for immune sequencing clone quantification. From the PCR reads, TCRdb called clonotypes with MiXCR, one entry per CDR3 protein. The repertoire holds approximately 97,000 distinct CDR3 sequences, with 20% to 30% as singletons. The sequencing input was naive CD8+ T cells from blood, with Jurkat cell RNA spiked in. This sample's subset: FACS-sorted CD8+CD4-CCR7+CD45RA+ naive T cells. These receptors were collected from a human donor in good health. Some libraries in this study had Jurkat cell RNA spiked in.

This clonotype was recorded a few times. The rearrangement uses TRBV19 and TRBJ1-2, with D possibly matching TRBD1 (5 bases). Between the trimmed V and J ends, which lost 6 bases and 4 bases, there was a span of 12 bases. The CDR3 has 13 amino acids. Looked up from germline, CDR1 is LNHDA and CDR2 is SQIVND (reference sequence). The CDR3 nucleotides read TGTGCCAGTAGCATTGGGGCTGGCTATGGCTACACCTTC. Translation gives CASSIGAGYGYTF.

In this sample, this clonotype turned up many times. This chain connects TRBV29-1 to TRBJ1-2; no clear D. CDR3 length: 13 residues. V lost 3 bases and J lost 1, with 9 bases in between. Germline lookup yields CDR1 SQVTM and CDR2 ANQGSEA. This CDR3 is CSVERRLNYGYTF. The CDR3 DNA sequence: TGCAGCGTTGAGAGGCGGCTTAACTATGGCTACACCTTC.

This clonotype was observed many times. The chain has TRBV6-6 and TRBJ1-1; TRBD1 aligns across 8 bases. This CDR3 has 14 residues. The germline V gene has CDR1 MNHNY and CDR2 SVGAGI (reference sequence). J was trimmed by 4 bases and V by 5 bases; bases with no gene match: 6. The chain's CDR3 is CASSGTGGGTEAFF. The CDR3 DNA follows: TGTGCCAGCAGTGGGACAGGTGGGGGCACTGAAGCTTTCTTT.

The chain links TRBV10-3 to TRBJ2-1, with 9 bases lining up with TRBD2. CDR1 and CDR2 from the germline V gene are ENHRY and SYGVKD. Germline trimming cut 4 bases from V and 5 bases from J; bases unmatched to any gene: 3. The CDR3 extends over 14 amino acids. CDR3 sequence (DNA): TGTGCCATCAGTGTGACTAGCGGTAACAATGAGCAGTTCTTC. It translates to CAISVTSGNNEQFF.

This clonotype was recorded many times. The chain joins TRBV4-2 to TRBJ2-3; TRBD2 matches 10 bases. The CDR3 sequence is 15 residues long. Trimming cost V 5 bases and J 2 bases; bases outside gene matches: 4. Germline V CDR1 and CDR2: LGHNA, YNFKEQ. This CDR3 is CASSKSGGATDTQYF. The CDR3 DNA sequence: TGTGCCAGCAGCAAGAGCGGGGGGGCCACAGATACGCAGTATTTT.

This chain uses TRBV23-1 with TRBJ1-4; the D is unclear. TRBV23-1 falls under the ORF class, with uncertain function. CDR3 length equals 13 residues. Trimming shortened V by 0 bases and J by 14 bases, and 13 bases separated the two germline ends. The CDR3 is CASSQSVQTDLFF. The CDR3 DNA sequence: TGCGCCAGCAGTCAATCAGTACAGACCGATCTGTTTTTT.

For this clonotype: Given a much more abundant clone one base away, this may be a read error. DNA of the CDR3: TGTGCCATCAGTGAGGACTTCACGGGGGTGGCCAAAAACATTCAGTACTTC. This codes for CAISEDFTGVAKNIQYF. The chain uses TRBV10-3 and TRBJ2-4, with D tentatively TRBD2 (6 bases). Deletions cut 2 bases from V and 1 base from J, with 15 bases between. Germline V gene sequence: CDR1 ENHRY, CDR2 SYGVKD. The CDR3 covers 17 residues.

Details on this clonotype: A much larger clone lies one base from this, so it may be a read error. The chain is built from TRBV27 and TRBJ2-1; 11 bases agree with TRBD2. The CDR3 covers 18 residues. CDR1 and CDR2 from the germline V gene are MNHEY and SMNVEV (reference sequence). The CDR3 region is CASRLLGVSGGAYNEQFF. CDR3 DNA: TGTGCCAGCAGGTTATTAGGGGTTAGCGGGGGGGCTTACAATGAGCAGTTCTTC.

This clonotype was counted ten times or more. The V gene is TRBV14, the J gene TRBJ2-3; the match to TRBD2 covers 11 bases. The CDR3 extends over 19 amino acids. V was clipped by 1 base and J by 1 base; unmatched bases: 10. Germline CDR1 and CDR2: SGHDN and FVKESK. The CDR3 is CASSQVRLAGGWGTDTQYF. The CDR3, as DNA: TGTGCCAGCAGCCAAGTCCGGCTAGCGGGAGGTTGGGGCACAGATACGCAGTATTTT.

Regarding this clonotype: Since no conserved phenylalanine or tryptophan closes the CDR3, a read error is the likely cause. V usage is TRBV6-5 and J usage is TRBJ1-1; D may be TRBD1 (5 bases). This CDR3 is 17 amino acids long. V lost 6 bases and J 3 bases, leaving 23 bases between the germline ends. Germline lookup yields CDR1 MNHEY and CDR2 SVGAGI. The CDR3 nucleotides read TGTGCCAGCAGCTTATCCCCGACAGACCTATTGCACACTGAAGCTTTCTCT. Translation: CASSLSPTDLLHTEAFS.

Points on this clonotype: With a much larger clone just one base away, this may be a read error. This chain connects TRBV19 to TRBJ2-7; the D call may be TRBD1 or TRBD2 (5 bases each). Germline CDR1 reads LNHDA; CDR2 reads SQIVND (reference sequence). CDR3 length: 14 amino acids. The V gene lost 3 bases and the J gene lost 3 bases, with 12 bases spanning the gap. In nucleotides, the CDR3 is TGTGCCAGTAGTATGGGGGACGGGAACTACGAGCAGTACTTC. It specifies CASSMGDGNYEQYF.

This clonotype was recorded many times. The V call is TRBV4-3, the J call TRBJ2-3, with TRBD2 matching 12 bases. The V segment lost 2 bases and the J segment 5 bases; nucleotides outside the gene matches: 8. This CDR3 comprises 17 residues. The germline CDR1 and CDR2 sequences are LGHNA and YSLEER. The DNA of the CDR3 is TGCGCCAGCAGCCAATTCCCTAGCGGGAGGGCCGTAGATACGCAGTATTTT. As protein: CASSQFPSGRAVDTQYF.

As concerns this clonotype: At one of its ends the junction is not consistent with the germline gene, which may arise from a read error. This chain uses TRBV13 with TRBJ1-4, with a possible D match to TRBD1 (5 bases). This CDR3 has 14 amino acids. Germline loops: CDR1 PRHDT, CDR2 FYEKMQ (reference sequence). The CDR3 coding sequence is TGTGCCAGCAGCGCACGCTCCTCCGAAAGGGGACTGGTTTTT. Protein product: CASSARSSERGLVF.

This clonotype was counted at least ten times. The CDR3 loop reads CASSLLEAGELFF. Written as DNA, the CDR3 is TGTGCCAGCAGTTTATTAGAGGCCGGGGAGCTGTTTTTT. This chain links TRBV27 with TRBJ2-2; D is undetermined. V was cut by 1 base and J by 6 bases, with 6 bases left in between. CDR3 length: 13 amino acids. CDR1 and CDR2 (germline): MNHEY, SMNVEV (reference sequence).

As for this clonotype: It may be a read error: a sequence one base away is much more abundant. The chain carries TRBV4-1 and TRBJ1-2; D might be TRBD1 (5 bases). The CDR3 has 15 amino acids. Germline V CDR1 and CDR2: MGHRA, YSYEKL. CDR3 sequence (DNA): TGCGCCAGCAGCCAAGATAACGGGGCGGGCTATGGCTACATCTTC. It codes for CASSQDNGAGYGYIF.

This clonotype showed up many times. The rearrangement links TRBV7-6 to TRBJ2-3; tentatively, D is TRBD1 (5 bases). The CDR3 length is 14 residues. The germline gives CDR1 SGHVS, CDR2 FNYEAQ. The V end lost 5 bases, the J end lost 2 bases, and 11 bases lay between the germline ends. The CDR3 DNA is TGTGCCAGCAGCCAGGGCCCCTACACAGATACGCAGTATTTT. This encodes CASSQGPYTDTQYF.

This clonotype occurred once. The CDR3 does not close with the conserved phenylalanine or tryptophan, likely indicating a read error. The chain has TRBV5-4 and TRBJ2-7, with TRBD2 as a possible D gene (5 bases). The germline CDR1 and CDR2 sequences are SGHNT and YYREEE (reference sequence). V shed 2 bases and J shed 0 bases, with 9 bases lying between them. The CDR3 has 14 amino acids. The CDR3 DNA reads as TGTGCCAGCAGCTTCGCGGGCTCCTCCTACGAGCAGTACTCC. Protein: CASSFAGSSYEQYS.

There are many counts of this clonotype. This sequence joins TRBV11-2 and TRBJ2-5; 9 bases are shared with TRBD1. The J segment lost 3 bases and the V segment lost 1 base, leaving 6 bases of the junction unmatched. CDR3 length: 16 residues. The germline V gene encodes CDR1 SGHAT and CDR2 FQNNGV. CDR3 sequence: CASSLGPRTGEETQYF. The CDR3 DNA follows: TGTGCCAGCAGCTTAGGGCCCCGGACAGGGGAAGAGACCCAGTACTTC.

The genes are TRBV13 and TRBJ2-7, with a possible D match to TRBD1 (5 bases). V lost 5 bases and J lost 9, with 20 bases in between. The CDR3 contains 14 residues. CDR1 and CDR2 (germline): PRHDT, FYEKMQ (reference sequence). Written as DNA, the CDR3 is TGTGCCAGCAGCGGGCAACAGTCAGGGTGGGTGCAGTACTTC. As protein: CASSGQQSGWVQYF.

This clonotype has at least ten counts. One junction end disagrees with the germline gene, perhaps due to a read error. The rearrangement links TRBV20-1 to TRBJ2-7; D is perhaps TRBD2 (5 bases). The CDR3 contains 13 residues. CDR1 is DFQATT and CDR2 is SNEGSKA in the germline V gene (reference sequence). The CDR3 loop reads CSAGDGIPYEQYF. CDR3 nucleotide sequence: TGCAGTGCTGGAGACGGGATTCCGTACGAGCAGTACTTC.